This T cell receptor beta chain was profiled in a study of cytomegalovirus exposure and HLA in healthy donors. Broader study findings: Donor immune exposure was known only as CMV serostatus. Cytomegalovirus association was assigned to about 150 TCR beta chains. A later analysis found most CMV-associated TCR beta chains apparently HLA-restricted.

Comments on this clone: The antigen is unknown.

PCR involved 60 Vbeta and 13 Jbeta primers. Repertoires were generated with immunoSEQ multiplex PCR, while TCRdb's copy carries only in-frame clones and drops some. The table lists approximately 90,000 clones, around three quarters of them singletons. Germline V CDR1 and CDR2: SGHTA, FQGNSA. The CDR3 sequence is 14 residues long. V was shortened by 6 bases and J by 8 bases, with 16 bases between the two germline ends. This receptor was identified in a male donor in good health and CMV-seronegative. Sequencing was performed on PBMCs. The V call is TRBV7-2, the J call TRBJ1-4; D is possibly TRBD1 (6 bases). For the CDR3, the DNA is TGTGCCAGCAGAAAACAGGGCCTTCGGGAAAAACTGTTTTTT. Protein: CASRKQGLREKLFF.